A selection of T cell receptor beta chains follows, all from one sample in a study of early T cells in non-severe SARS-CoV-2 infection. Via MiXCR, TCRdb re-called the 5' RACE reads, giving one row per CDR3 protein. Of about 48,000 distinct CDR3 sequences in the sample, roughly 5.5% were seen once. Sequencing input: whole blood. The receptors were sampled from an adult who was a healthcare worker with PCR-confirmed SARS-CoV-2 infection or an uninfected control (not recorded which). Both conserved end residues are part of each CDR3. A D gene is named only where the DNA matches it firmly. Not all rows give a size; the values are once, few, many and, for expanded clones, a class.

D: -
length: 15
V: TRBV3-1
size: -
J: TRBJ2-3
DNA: TGTGCCAGCAGACTCCGTGCGGGGCAAACAGATACGCAGTATTTT
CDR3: CASRLRAGQTDTQYF

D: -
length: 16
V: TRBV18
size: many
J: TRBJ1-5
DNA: TGTGCCAGCTCCCAGCGGAAGACAGTTAGCAATCAGCCCCAGCATTTT
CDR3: CASSQRKTVSNQPQHF

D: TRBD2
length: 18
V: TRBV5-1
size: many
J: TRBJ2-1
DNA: TGCGCCAGCAGCACCGGGACTAGCGGGGGAAGCTCCTACAATGAGCAGTTCTTC
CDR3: CASSTGTSGGSSYNEQFF

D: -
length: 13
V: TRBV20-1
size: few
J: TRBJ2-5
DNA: TGCAGTGCTAGACTTGACAGTCCAGAGACCCAGTACTTC
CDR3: CSARLDSPETQYF

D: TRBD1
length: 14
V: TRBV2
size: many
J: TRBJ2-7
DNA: TGTGCCAGCAGTGATAGTGACAGGGGAGGCGAGCAGTACTTC
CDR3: CASSDSDRGGEQYF

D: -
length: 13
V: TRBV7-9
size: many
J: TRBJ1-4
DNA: TGTGCCAGCAGCTCGAATGGGGGGGAAAAACTGTTTTTT
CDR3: CASSSNGGEKLFF

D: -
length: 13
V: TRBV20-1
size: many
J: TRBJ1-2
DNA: TGCAGTGCTAGCCGGACAGACGACTATGGCTACACCTTC
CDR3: CSASRTDDYGYTF

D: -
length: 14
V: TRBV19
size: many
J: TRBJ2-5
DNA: TGTGCCAGTAGTATCACCGGGGCCGGCGGGACCCAGTACTTC
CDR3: CASSITGAGGTQYF

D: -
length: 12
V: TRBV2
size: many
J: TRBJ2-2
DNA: TGTGCCAGCAGTGATTCGTCCGGGGAGCTGTTTTTT
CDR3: CASSDSSGELFF

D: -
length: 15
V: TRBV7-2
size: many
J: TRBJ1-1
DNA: TGTGCCAGCAGCCCTTACAGGAGCTCGAACACTGAAGCTTTCTTT
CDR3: CASSPYRSSNTEAFF

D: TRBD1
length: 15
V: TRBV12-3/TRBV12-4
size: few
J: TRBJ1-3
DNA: TGTGCCAGCAGTTTGGGCTACAGGGGTGGAAACACCATATATTTT
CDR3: CASSLGYRGGNTIYF

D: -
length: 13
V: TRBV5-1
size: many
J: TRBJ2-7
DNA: TGCGCCAGCAGCTTGGACGGCAGCTACGAGCAGTACTTC
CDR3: CASSLDGSYEQYF

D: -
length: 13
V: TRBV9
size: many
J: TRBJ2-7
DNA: TGTGCCAGCAGCGTAGGGTCTTCCTACGAGCAGTACTTC
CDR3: CASSVGSSYEQYF

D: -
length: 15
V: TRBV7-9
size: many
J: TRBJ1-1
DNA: TGTGCCAGCAGCTCGCGATCCGGGGTCCCCACCCTGGCTTTCTTT
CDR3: CASSSRSGVPTLAFF

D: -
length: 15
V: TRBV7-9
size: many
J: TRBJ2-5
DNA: TGTGCCAGCAGCTTAGACGCAGGGGTACGAGAGACCCAGTACTTC
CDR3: CASSLDAGVRETQYF

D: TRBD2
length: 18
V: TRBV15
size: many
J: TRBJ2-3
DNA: TGTGCCACCAGCAGGGCCCTAGCGGGAGCTGGATCCGCAGATACGCAGTATTTT
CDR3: CATSRALAGAGSADTQYF

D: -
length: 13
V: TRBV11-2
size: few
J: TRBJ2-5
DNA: TGTGCCAGCAGCTTACGCTACCAAGAGACCCAGTACTTC
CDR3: CASSLRYQETQYF

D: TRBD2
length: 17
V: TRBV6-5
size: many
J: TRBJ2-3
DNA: TGTGCCAGCAGTTACCATATGAGCGGGGCCAGCACAGATACGCAGTATTTT
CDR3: CASSYHMSGASTDTQYF

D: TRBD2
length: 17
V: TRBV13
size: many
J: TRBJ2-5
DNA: TGTGCCAGCAGCCCCTCGTTCGAGCGGGAGGGCGCGGGGACCCAGTACTTC
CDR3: CASSPSFEREGAGTQYF

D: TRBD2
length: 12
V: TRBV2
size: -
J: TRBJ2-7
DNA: TGTGCCAGCAGTGGGGAGGGGTACGAGCAGTACTTC
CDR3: CASSGEGYEQYF

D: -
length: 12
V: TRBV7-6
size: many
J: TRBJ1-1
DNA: TGTGCCAGCAGCCCATTGTTGGGGGAAGCTTTCTTT
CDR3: CASSPLLGEAFF

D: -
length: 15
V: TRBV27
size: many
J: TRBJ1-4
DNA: TGTGCCAGCAGTTCCAGGACCGGAACTAATGAAAAACTGTTTTTT
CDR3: CASSSRTGTNEKLFF

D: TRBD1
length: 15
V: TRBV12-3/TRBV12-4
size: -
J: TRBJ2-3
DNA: TGTGCCCGCAGTCCGGGACAGTACGGTGGAGATACGCAGTATTTT
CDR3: CARSPGQYGGDTQYF

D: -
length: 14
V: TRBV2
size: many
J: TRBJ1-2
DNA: TGTGCCAGCGAAACCGAAGCGGTCCACTATGGCTACACCTTC
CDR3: CASETEAVHYGYTF

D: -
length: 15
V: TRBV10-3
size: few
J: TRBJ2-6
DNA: TGTGCCATCAGCTCAGTTGACCCAGGTGTCTCCGTCCTGACTTTC
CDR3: CAISSVDPGVSVLTF

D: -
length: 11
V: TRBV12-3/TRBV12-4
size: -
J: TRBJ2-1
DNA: TGTGCCAGCAGTTCGACTCTCCGACCCTATTTC
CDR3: CASSSTLRPYF

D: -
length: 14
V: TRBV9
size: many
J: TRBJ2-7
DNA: TGTGCCAGCAGCGATGGAGACAGCTCCTACGAGCAGTACTTC
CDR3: CASSDGDSSYEQYF

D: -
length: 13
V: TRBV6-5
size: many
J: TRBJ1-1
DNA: TGTGCCAGCAGTTACTCAGCGCAGGGGTATGCTTTCTTT
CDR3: CASSYSAQGYAFF

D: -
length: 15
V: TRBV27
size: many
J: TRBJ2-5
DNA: TGTGCCAGCAGTAGAGGGGACTTGACCGTGGAGACCCAGTACTTC
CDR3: CASSRGDLTVETQYF

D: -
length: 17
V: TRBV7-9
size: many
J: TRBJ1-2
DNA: TGTGCCAGCAGCTTAAAGGGGGTGGGCACCCCTAACTATGGCTACACCTTC
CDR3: CASSLKGVGTPNYGYTF

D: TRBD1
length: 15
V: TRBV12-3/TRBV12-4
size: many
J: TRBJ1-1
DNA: TGTGCCAGCAGTTTAGACGGGACAGGGGAGGATGAAGCTTTCTTT
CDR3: CASSLDGTGEDEAFF

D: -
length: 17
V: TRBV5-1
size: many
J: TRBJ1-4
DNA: TGCGCCAGCAGCTTGTTCAGCCCCGCGAGGACTAATGAAAAACTGTTTTTT
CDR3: CASSLFSPARTNEKLFF

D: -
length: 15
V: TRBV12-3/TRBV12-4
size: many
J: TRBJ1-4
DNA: TGTGCCAGCACAGAGTCCGCAGGCGGGAATGAAAAACTGTTTTTT
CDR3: CASTESAGGNEKLFF

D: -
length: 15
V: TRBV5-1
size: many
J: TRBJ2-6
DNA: TGCGCCAGCAGCTTGGATGTGGCTGGGGCCAACGTCCTGACTTTC
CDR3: CASSLDVAGANVLTF

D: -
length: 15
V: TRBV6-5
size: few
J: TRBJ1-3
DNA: TGTGCCAGCAGTTACAATCCAGGGGTTGGAAACACCATATATTTT
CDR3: CASSYNPGVGNTIYF

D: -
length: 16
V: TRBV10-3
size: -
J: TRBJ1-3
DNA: TGTGCCATCAGTGGGGGACCGACTATCTCTGGAAACACCATATATTTT
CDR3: CAISGGPTISGNTIYF

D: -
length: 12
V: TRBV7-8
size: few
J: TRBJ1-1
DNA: TGTGCCAGCAGCTTAGTTCTCCTGGAAGCTTTCTTT
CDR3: CASSLVLLEAFF

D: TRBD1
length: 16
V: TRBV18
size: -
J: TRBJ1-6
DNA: TGTGCCAGCTCACCACGGGACAGGGGGCTCGATTCACCCCTCCACTTT
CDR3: CASSPRDRGLDSPLHF

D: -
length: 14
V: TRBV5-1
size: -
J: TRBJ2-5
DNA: TGCGCCAGCAGCCCGACGACAGGTCAAGAGACCCAGTACTTC
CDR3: CASSPTTGQETQYF

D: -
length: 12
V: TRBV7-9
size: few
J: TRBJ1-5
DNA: TGTGCCAGCAGCTTTGACAGTCAGCCCCAGCATTTT
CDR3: CASSFDSQPQHF

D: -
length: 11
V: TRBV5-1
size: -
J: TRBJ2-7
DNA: TGCGCCAGCAGAGGTCCCGACGAGCAGTACTTC
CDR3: CASRGPDEQYF

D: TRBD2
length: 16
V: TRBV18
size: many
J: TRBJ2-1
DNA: TGTGCCAGCTCACCCGCCGCGGGAGGGGACTACAATGAGCAGTTCTTC
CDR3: CASSPAAGGDYNEQFF

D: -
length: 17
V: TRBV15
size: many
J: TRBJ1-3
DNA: TGTGCCACCAGCCGAGGGACGGGGGCTGTCTCTGGAAACACCATATATTTT
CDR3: CATSRGTGAVSGNTIYF

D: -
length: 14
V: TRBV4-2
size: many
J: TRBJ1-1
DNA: TGTGCCAGCAGCCTGAGTAGCATGAACACTGAAGCTTTCTTT
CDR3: CASSLSSMNTEAFF

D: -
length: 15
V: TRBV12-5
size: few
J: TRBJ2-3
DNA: TGTGCTAGTGGACCCGGGTCTGTATCCACAGATACGCAGTATTTT
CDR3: CASGPGSVSTDTQYF

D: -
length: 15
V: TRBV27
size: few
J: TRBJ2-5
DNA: TGTGCCAGCAGCCGGGACCAAAGCTTTCAAGAGACCCAGTACTTC
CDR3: CASSRDQSFQETQYF

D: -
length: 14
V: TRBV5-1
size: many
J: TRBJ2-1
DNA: TGCGCCAGCAGCTTGGCCCTCTCCTACAATGAGCAGTTCTTC
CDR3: CASSLALSYNEQFF

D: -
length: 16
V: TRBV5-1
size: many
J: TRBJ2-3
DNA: TGCGCCAGCAGCTTGGGCCGACGGGCCATGGGAGATACGCAGTATTTT
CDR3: CASSLGRRAMGDTQYF

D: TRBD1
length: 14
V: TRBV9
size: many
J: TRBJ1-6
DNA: TGTGCCAGCAGCCAATCGACAGGGGGTTCACCCCTCCACTTT
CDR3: CASSQSTGGSPLHF

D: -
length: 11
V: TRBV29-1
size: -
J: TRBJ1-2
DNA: TGCAGCGTTGAGCCAGGGGTCGGCTACACCTTC
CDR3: CSVEPGVGYTF

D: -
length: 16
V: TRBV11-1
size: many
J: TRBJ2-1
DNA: TGTGCCAGCAGCCCGGATTCCAGGGAGGGGGACAATGAGCAGTTCTTC
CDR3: CASSPDSREGDNEQFF

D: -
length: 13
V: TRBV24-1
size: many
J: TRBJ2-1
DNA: TGTGCCGTCGGAGAGGAGCAGATGAATGAGCAGTTCTTC
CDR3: CAVGEEQMNEQFF

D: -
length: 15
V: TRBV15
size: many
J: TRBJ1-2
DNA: TGTGCCACCAGCAGAGATAGGAGGCTGTCCTATGGCTACACCTTC
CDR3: CATSRDRRLSYGYTF

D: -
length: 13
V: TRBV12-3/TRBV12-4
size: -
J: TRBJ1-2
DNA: TGTGCCAGCCTGACGGACGCTAACTATGGCTACACCTTC
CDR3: CASLTDANYGYTF

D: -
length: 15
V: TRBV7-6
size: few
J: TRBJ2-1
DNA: TGTGCCAGCAGCTTAGTACAGGGTCCCTGGAATGAGCAGTTCTTC
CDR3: CASSLVQGPWNEQFF

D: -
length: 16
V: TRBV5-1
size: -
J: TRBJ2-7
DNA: TGCGCCAGCAGCCCAAGGGTCCCAGCTTCAACCTACGAGCAGTACTTC
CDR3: CASSPRVPASTYEQYF

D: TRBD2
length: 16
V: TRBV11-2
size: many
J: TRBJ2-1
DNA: TGTGCCAGCAGCTCTTTAGCGGGAGGGCCGGGCAATGAGCAGTTCTTC
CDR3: CASSSLAGGPGNEQFF